These 2 T cell receptor beta chains came from one sample sequenced in a study of Ad26.COV2.S vaccination and SARS-CoV-2 variants. Generated by immunoSEQ multiplex PCR, the TCRdb table keeps only in-frame clones and is missing some. Here the sample spans around 320,000 clones, approximately 86% being singletons. The treatment here: some 20 received Ad26.COV2.S at low or high dose, single or two shots; about 5 received placebo; per-sample allocation not given. Day 63 after the first injection of vaccine or placebo was the sampling time. The input for sequencing was peripheral blood, taken in a trial of Ad26.COV2.S vaccine versus placebo. The receptor source for this set is a person between 18 and 65 years old who received the Ad26.COV2.S COVID-19 vaccine or a placebo.

V usage is TRBV13 and J usage is TRBJ2-7; D is uncertain. This CDR3 is built from 18 residues. V lost 8 bases to trimming and J lost 2 bases, with 28 bases between them. Germline V gene data show CDR1 as PRHDT and CDR2 as FYEKMQ (reference sequence). The CDR3 DNA sequence: TGTGCCAGCCAAAACTCCTCCGAAACGCAACAACCCCCCTACGAGCAGTACTTC. This translates into CASQNSSETQQPPYEQYF.

The CDR3 DNA follows: TGTGCCAGCAGCCAAGGACCACAGCAGCCCCAGCATTTT. Its translation is CASSQGPQQPQHF. The chain couples TRBV3-1 (or the pseudogene TRBV3-2) to TRBJ1-5; D call uncertain. CDR1 LGHDT and CDR2 YNNKEL come from the germline V gene (reference sequence). Trimming left V 1 base short and J 7 bases short, with 8 bases between. This CDR3 spans 13 amino acids.